A single sample is the source of the 25 T cell receptor beta chains below, sequenced in a study of long-term antiretroviral therapy in people with HIV. The libraries were made with immunoSEQ v3.0 at survey level. Profiling relied on immunoSEQ multiplex PCR, and the TCRdb table lists in-frame clones only, not all of them. Among about 20,000 clones listed, 75% to 90% were seen once. Sequences were derived from unsorted PBMCs, sampled 4.2 years after starting antiretroviral therapy. The receptors derive from a middle-aged man with HIV.

The chain is built from TRBV19 and TRBJ1-5; tentative D call: TRBD1 (5 bases). This CDR3 has 15 residues. V dropped 6 bases and J dropped 0 bases, with 12 bases sitting between them. Germline V gene sequence: CDR1 LNHDA, CDR2 SQIVND (reference sequence). The CDR3 bases are TGTGCCAGTAGCTTGGGGGTGATTAGCAATCAGCCCCAGCATTTT. This translates into CASSLGVISNQPQHF.

The CDR3 DNA reads TGTGCCAGCAGCTTAGTCGCGGGCCGGTGGGAGACCCAGTACTTC. Translated: CASSLVAGRWETQYF. The rearrangement joins TRBV7-7 to TRBJ2-5, with D maybe TRBD2 (5 bases). V shed 1 base and J shed 5 bases, with 14 bases lying between them. This CDR3 contains 15 residues. The germline CDR1 and CDR2 sequences are SSHAT and FNYEAQ (reference sequence).

V is TRBV1 and J is TRBJ2-7. TRBV1 is annotated as a pseudogene. CDR3 length: 17 amino acids. The CDR3 bases are TGCACCAGCAGCCCCCCGGCACCCAGGGAAGAGGGTTACGAGCAGTACTTC. Its protein is CTSSPPAPREEGYEQYF.

The chain uses TRBV5-4 and TRBJ2-1; D might be TRBD2 (5 bases). V shed 4 bases and J shed 0 bases, with 8 bases lying between them. Per germline, CDR1 SGHNT and CDR2 YYREEE (reference sequence). The CDR3 runs to 14 residues. This chain's CDR3 is CASSRRGSYNEQFF. DNA for the CDR3: TGTGCCAGCAGCCGACGGGGCTCCTACAATGAGCAGTTCTTC.

This chain connects TRBV7-8 to TRBJ1-1, with D tentatively TRBD1 (5 bases). V lost 2 bases, J lost 2 bases, and 12 bases lay in between. The germline CDR1 and CDR2 sequences are SGHVS and FQNEAQ. This CDR3 comprises 15 residues. CDR3 nucleotides: TGTGCCAGCAGCTTAAACACAGGTGTTAACACTGAAGCTTTCTTT. It translates to CASSLNTGVNTEAFF.

This chain connects TRBV5-1 to TRBJ2-1; D is possibly TRBD2 (7 bases). V was clipped by 3 bases and J by 8 bases, with 18 bases between them. The germline CDR1 and CDR2 sequences are SGHRS and YFSETQ. The CDR3 extends over 15 amino acids. This chain's CDR3 is CASSWWGGPWDEQFF. The CDR3 nucleotides read TGCGCCAGCAGCTGGTGGGGGGGGCCTTGGGATGAGCAGTTCTTC.

V usage is TRBV5-1 and J usage is TRBJ2-7, with 9 bases fitting TRBD1. The CDR3 runs to 14 residues. Germline V gene data show CDR1 as SGHRS and CDR2 as YFSETQ. V gave up 4 bases and J gave up 3 bases; unmatched junction bases: 5. The CDR3 sequence is CASSQDRGYYEQYF. The CDR3 nucleotides are TGCGCCAGCAGCCAGGACAGGGGATACTACGAGCAGTACTTC.

This chain uses TRBV2 with TRBJ1-5, with 8 bases lining up with TRBD1. Germline V gives CDR1 SNHLY, CDR2 FYNNEI. J lost 5 bases, V lost 3 bases, and 9 bases had no gene match. The CDR3 loop spans 16 amino acids. This CDR3 reads CASSELSRGPYQPQHF. The CDR3 DNA reads as TGTGCCAGCAGTGAGCTTTCCAGGGGGCCCTATCAGCCCCAGCATTTT.

This clone appeared once. The genes are TRBV2 and TRBJ2-7; 7 bases map to TRBD1. V lost 3 bases to trimming and J lost 3 bases; unmatched junction nucleotides: 5. The CDR3 totals 14 residues. Germline V gene sequence: CDR1 SNHLY, CDR2 FYNNEI. This chain's CDR3 is CASSEPTGRYEQYF. The CDR3 DNA follows: TGTGCCAGCAGTGAGCCGACAGGGCGCTACGAGCAGTACTTC.

A single count supports this clone. V is TRBV7-6 and J is TRBJ2-7; the match to TRBD1 covers 7 bases. There are 14 residues in the CDR3. Germline loops: CDR1 SGHVS, CDR2 FNYEAQ. Trimming cost V 0 bases and J 2 bases; bases outside gene matches: 1. DNA of the CDR3: TGTGCCAGCAGCTTAGCAGGACAGGCCTACGAGCAGTACTTC. Translation gives CASSLAGQAYEQYF.

The chain uses TRBV5-1 and TRBJ2-3, with D possibly matching TRBD1 (5 bases). Germline assignment: CDR1 SGHRS and CDR2 YFSETQ. CDR3 length: 15 amino acids. V was shortened by 0 bases and J by 2 bases, with 10 bases between the two germline ends. CDR3 region: CASSLGQFLTDTQYF. CDR3 bases: TGCGCCAGCAGCTTGGGACAGTTCCTCACAGATACGCAGTATTTT. Variable domain in full (rest from reference TRBV5-1 and TRBJ2-3): KAGVTQTPRYLIKTRGQQVTLSCSPISGHRSVSWYQQTPGQGLQFLFEYFSETQRNKGNFPGRFSGRQFSNSRSEMNVSTLELGDSALYLCASSLGQFLTDTQYFGPGTRLTVL.

The chain combines TRBV13 with TRBJ2-7; D is unclear. Trimming stripped 0 bases from V and 6 bases from J, with 6 bases between. Germline V lookup: CDR1 PRHDT, CDR2 FYEKMQ (reference sequence). This CDR3 has 12 residues. The CDR3 sequence: CASSLGPTEQYF. CDR3 DNA sequence: TGTGCCAGCAGCTTAGGGCCTACCGAGCAGTACTTC. Full variable domain (remainder filled in from reference TRBV13 and TRBJ2-7): AAGVIQSPRHLIKEKRETATLKCYPIPRHDTVYWYQQGPGQDPQFLISFYEKMQSDKGSIPDRFSAQQFSDYHSELNMSSLELGDSALYFCASSLGPTEQYFGPGTRLTVT.

The chain combines TRBV10-3 with TRBJ2-2, with 9 bases fitting TRBD1. Germline CDR1 reads ENHRY; CDR2 reads SYGVKD. V lost 0 bases to trimming and J lost 1 base; unmatched junction nucleotides: 3. The CDR3 contains 17 residues. CDR3 coding DNA: TGTGCCATCAGTGAGTCGAGGGGACAGGGGAACACCGGGGAGCTGTTTTTT. Protein: CAISESRGQGNTGELFF.

V usage is TRBV7-8 and J usage is TRBJ1-1; TRBD1 might be the D (5 bases). Germline V CDR1 and CDR2: SGHVS, FQNEAQ. V shed 3 bases and J shed 0 bases, with 8 bases lying between them. CDR3 length equals 14 residues. CDR3 loop: CASSLGGMNTEAFF. The CDR3 DNA reads as TGTGCCAGCAGCTTGGGGGGAATGAACACTGAAGCTTTCTTT. Based on the CDR3 plus reference TRBV7-8 and TRBJ1-1, the full variable domain is GAGVSQSPRYKVAKRGQDVALRCDPISGHVSLFWYQQALGQGPEFLTYFQNEAQLDKSGLPSDRFFAERPEGSVSTLKIQRTQQEDSAVYLCASSLGGMNTEAFFGQGTRLTVV.

As concerns this clone: The same CDR3 is also encoded by other DNA sequences in this sample. The rearrangement uses TRBV18 and TRBJ2-7; no definite D call. Germline V gives CDR1 KGHSH, CDR2 LQKENI. V was trimmed by 0 bases and J by 2 bases, leaving 8 bases between them. The CDR3 totals 14 residues. The CDR3 DNA follows: TGTGCCAGCTCACCACCGGACGGAACCTACGAGCAGTACTTC. It yields the protein CASSPPDGTYEQYF.

The rearrangement joins TRBV25-1 to TRBJ2-2; no clear D gene. Trimming pared 0 bases from V and 6 bases from J, leaving 5 bases between. The germline gives CDR1 MGHDK, CDR2 SYGVNS. This CDR3 has 13 amino acids. CDR3 in amino acids: CASSEYTAGELFF. As DNA, the CDR3 is TGTGCCAGCAGTGAATACACTGCCGGGGAGCTGTTTTTT. Looking up the rest from reference TRBV25-1 and TRBJ2-2 gives the full variable domain: EADIYQTPRYLVIGTGKKITLECSQTMGHDKMYWYQQDPGMELHLIHYSYGVNSTEKGDLSSESTVSRIRTEHFPLTLESARPSHTSQYLCASSEYTAGELFFGEGSRLTVL.

CDR3 sequence reads: CASSFQGTGEQYF. CDR3 bases: TGTGCCAGCAGTTTCCAGGGAACGGGCGAGCAGTACTTC. This rearrangement joins TRBV27 to TRBJ2-7, with a weak D call TRBD1 (5 bases). The germline V gene encodes CDR1 MNHEY and CDR2 SMNVEV (reference sequence). Trimming took 3 bases from V and 6 from J, leaving 12 bases between them. CDR3 length: 13 residues.

J is TRBJ1-1 and V is TRBV30; tentatively, D is TRBD1 (5 bases). The CDR3 runs to 13 residues. Trimming stripped 1 base from V and 0 bases from J, with 6 bases between. CDR1 is GTSNPN, CDR2 SVGIG, per germline (reference sequence). CDR3 bases: TGTGCCTGGAGTGAGACAGTGAACACTGAAGCTTTCTTT. Translating gives CAWSETVNTEAFF.

The chain couples TRBV19 to TRBJ1-1; possibly TRBD1 for D (5 bases). Trimming took 5 bases from V and 2 from J, leaving 9 bases between them. This CDR3 comprises 13 residues. Per the germline V gene, CDR1 is LNHDA and CDR2 is SQIVND (reference sequence). CDR3 in DNA: TGTGCCAGTAGTGGGGACGGAAACACTGAAGCTTTCTTT. Its protein product is CASSGDGNTEAFF.

This clone came up once. The rearrangement uses TRBV7-2 and TRBJ1-2; perhaps TRBD1 as D (6 bases). V dropped 0 bases and J dropped 6 bases, with 11 bases sitting between them. The germline V gene has CDR1 SGHTA and CDR2 FQGNSA. The CDR3 is 14 residues long. This chain's CDR3 is CASSLAGGGDGYTF. The DNA of the CDR3 is TGTGCCAGCAGCTTAGCAGGGGGAGGGGATGGCTACACCTTC.

This chain links TRBV5-1 with TRBJ1-3, with D perhaps TRBD1 (6 bases). CDR1 and CDR2 (germline): SGHRS, YFSETQ. This CDR3 comprises 16 residues. Deletions cut 3 bases from V and 0 bases from J, with 13 bases between. CDR3: CASSSAGTTSGNTIYF. The CDR3 nucleotides are TGCGCCAGCAGCTCGGCCGGGACAACCTCTGGAAACACCATATATTTT. Supplemented by reference TRBV5-1 and TRBJ1-3, the full variable domain reads KAGVTQTPRYLIKTRGQQVTLSCSPISGHRSVSWYQQTPGQGLQFLFEYFSETQRNKGNFPGRFSGRQFSNSRSEMNVSTLELGDSALYLCASSSAGTTSGNTIYFGEGSWLTVV.

This clone is labeled as medium-sized (0.01 to 0.1%). CDR3 nucleotide sequence: TGCGCCAGCAGCCAAGATTCCACAGAGCTGTGGACCGGGGAGCTGTTTTTT. Its translation: CASSQDSTELWTGELFF. The V gene is TRBV4-1, the J gene TRBJ2-2, with no clear D. CDR1 is MGHRA and CDR2 is YSYEKL in the germline V gene. The CDR3 extends over 17 amino acids. V shed 0 bases and J shed 5 bases, with 16 bases lying between them.

The chain carries TRBV5-4 and TRBJ2-3, with 11 bases aligning to TRBD2. The V segment lost 0 bases and the J segment 3 bases; nucleotides outside the gene matches: 6. The CDR3 covers 17 residues. CDR1 is SGHNT, CDR2 YYREEE, per germline (reference sequence). For the CDR3, the DNA is TGTGCCAGCAGCTTGGCCTGGGCTAGCGGGGGGACAGATACGCAGTATTTT. Its translation is CASSLAWASGGTDTQYF.

The chain couples TRBV5-1 to TRBJ2-3; 12 nucleotides align to TRBD1. The V segment lost 7 bases and the J segment 6 bases; nucleotides outside the gene matches: 3. Germline CDR1 is SGHRS and CDR2 is YFSETQ. CDR3 length: 13 amino acids. The CDR3 loop reads CASGTGGSDTQYF. The CDR3 DNA reads TGCGCCAGCGGGACAGGGGGCTCGGATACGCAGTATTTT.

This clone was seen a handful of times. This chain links TRBV29-1 with TRBJ2-2; D is ambiguous. The CDR3 is 13 residues long. Germline-derived CDR1 and CDR2 are SQVTM and ANQGSEA. V shed 4 bases and J shed 7 bases, with 13 bases lying between them. CDR3 nucleotide sequence: TGCAGCGTTGTCATCGGCGGCATCGGGGAGCTGTTTTTT. Amino acid sequence: CSVVIGGIGELFF.